This passage covers 10 T cell receptor beta chains from one sample sequenced in a study of shared clonotypes between healthy human individuals. Data came from immunoSEQ multiplex PCR; TCRdb stores just in-frame clones and leaves some out. The sample lists 600,000 to 800,000 clones, just under 75% occurring once. What was sequenced was memory CD4+ T cells sorted from blood. The subset is: CD45RA-negative fraction. The source is a woman aged 25 to 39 in good health.

The chain carries TRBV6-5 and TRBJ2-7; 8 positions agree with TRBD2. CDR1 is MNHEY and CDR2 is SVGAGI in the germline V gene. The CDR3 runs to 13 residues. Germline trimming cut 5 bases from V and 6 bases from J; bases unmatched to any gene: 6. The CDR3 here is CASSPHAGGEQYF. As DNA, the CDR3 is TGTGCCAGCAGTCCCCACGCGGGGGGCGAGCAGTACTTC.

This chain joins TRBV4-1 and TRBJ2-5; 13 nucleotides agree with TRBD2. Per the germline V gene, CDR1 is MGHRA and CDR2 is YSYEKL. This CDR3 has 17 amino acids. V was pared by 3 bases and J by 3 bases, with 7 bases of the junction left unmatched. CDR3 sequence: CASSQPPGLAGKETQYF. Written as DNA, the CDR3 is TGCGCCAGCAGCCAGCCCCCGGGACTAGCGGGGAAAGAGACCCAGTACTTC.

This clone was found many times. The chain links TRBV6-1 to TRBJ2-3, with D perhaps matching TRBD2 (6 bases). This CDR3 is 12 amino acids long. CDR1 and CDR2 (germline): MNHNS, SASEGT. Trimming cost V 10 bases and J 4 bases, with 12 bases left between them. Written as DNA, the CDR3 is TGTGCCACCCGGGGGTCCCCAGATACGCAGTATTTT. Amino acid sequence: CATRGSPDTQYF.

V gene TRBV5-1 combines with J gene TRBJ1-1, with TRBD1 as a possible D gene (6 bases). The CDR3 spans 15 residues. V was shortened by 4 bases and J by 6 bases, with 19 bases between the two germline ends. CDR1 and CDR2 (germline): SGHRS, YFSETQ. CDR3 DNA: TGCGCCAGCAGCCCGAACTCAGGGGATGGCCCTGAAGCTTTCTTT. Translation gives CASSPNSGDGPEAFF.

The rearrangement uses TRBV28 and TRBJ1-6; D is unresolved. Trimming pared 7 bases from V and 7 bases from J, leaving 14 bases between. CDR1 is MDHEN, CDR2 SYDVKM, per germline. The CDR3 consists of 14 residues. The chain's CDR3 is CASTRTKENSPLHF. CDR3 DNA: TGTGCCAGCACCCGGACGAAGGAGAATTCACCCCTCCACTTT.

The gene calls are TRBV6-5 and TRBJ2-5; 9 nucleotides match TRBD2. The DNA end favors TRBJ2-7, so the J call may be wrong. This CDR3 is built from 13 residues. Germline loops: CDR1 MNHEY, CDR2 SVGAGI. Written as DNA, the CDR3 is TGTGCCAGCAGGGCGGGAGGGCCCGACGAGCAGTACTTC. Protein: CASRAGGPDEQYF.

CDR3 sequence: CASRRANKVGSDEQYF. The CDR3 DNA is TGTGCCAGTCGGCGGGCGAACAAAGTCGGATCAGATGAGCAGTACTTC. The chain couples TRBV27 to TRBJ2-7; tentative D call: TRBD2 (5 bases). The CDR3 contains 16 residues. Looked up from germline, CDR1 is MNHEY and CDR2 is SMNVEV (reference sequence). V gave up 9 bases and J gave up 7 bases, with 28 bases separating them.

The chain recombines TRBV29-1 with TRBJ2-3; 8 bases agree with TRBD2. V lost 0 bases and J lost 4; bases outside the gene matches: 9. CDR3 size: 16 residues. CDR1 is SQVTM and CDR2 is ANQGSEA in the germline V gene. The CDR3 sequence: CSVEERGAGEADTQYF. The CDR3 DNA is TGCAGCGTTGAAGAGAGGGGAGCGGGAGAAGCAGATACGCAGTATTTT.

This clone was recorded once. The CDR3 sequence: CASSMYRENTEAFF. The DNA of the CDR3 is TGTGCCAGTAGTATGTACAGAGAGAACACTGAAGCTTTCTTT. The J gene is TRBJ1-1, the V gene TRBV19, with D uncertain. The CDR3 length is 14 residues. The germline V gene encodes CDR1 LNHDA and CDR2 SQIVND (reference sequence). Trimming shortened V by 3 bases and J by 1 base, and 9 bases separated the two germline ends. The full variable domain, rest sourced from reference TRBV19 and TRBJ1-1, is DGGITQSPKYLFRKEGQNVTLSCEQNLNHDAMYWYRQDPGQGLRLIYYSQIVNDFQKGDIAEGYSVSREKKESFPLTVTSAQKNPTAFYLCASSMYRENTEAFFGQGTRLTVV.

The chain has TRBV5-1 and TRBJ2-7, with TRBD2 identical over 10 bases. This CDR3 is 15 amino acids long. CDR1 is SGHRS and CDR2 is YFSETQ in the germline V gene. Trimming cost V 0 bases and J 3 bases; bases outside gene matches: 3. CDR3 bases: TGCGCCAGCAGCTTGGCTAGCGGGAGCGTCTACGAGCAGTACTTC. This encodes CASSLASGSVYEQYF.